Below, one TCR beta chain is given with its context. No antigen is known for it. The germline V and J ends were trimmed by 5 bases and 3 bases, with 11 bases remaining between them. Germline values: CDR1 MNHEY, CDR2 SMNVEV (reference sequence). This CDR3 is built from 13 residues. The entry originates in a study of T-cell memory formation after mild COVID-19. Findings and caveats of the study: From day 15 to 85, contracting clones were balanced between CD4 and CD8, whereas later expanders leaned toward CD4+.

TCRdb reprocessed the 5' RACE reads with MiXCR, giving one entry per CDR3 protein. The data contain 260,000 or so distinct CDR3 sequences, about a sixth of them singletons. This chain uses TRBV27 with TRBJ2-7; tentative D call: TRBD1 (6 bases). Source material: PBMCs or a T cell subset sorted from them (not recorded which). The source of this sequence is a young man who had mild COVID-19 (a few samples of this study predate the infection). Cell type and time point are not known. The CDR3 coding sequence is TGTGCCAGCAGTGAAGTAGGGGGCTACGAGCAGTACGTC. Translating it yields CASSEVGGYEQYV.